The T cell receptor beta chain described here comes from a study of blood T cell repertoires in COVID-19. Some clones are missing from TCRdb's copy, which holds only in-frame ones; the method was immunoSEQ multiplex PCR. In the table there are 60,000 to 90,000 clones, 74% of which are singletons. The sample consisted of peripheral blood. This sequence originates from a human donor with acute or convalescent COVID-19. The donor label of this sample is uncertain.

The CDR3 spells CASSLASGETQYF. CDR3 nucleotides: TGTGCCAGCAGCTTAGCTAGCGGGGAGACCCAGTACTTC. The chain links TRBV7-9 to TRBJ2-5; TRBD2 matches 7 bases. V was clipped by 0 bases and J by 5 bases; unmatched bases: 0. The CDR3 is 13 residues long. Germline CDR1 SEHNR, CDR2 FQNEAQ (reference sequence).